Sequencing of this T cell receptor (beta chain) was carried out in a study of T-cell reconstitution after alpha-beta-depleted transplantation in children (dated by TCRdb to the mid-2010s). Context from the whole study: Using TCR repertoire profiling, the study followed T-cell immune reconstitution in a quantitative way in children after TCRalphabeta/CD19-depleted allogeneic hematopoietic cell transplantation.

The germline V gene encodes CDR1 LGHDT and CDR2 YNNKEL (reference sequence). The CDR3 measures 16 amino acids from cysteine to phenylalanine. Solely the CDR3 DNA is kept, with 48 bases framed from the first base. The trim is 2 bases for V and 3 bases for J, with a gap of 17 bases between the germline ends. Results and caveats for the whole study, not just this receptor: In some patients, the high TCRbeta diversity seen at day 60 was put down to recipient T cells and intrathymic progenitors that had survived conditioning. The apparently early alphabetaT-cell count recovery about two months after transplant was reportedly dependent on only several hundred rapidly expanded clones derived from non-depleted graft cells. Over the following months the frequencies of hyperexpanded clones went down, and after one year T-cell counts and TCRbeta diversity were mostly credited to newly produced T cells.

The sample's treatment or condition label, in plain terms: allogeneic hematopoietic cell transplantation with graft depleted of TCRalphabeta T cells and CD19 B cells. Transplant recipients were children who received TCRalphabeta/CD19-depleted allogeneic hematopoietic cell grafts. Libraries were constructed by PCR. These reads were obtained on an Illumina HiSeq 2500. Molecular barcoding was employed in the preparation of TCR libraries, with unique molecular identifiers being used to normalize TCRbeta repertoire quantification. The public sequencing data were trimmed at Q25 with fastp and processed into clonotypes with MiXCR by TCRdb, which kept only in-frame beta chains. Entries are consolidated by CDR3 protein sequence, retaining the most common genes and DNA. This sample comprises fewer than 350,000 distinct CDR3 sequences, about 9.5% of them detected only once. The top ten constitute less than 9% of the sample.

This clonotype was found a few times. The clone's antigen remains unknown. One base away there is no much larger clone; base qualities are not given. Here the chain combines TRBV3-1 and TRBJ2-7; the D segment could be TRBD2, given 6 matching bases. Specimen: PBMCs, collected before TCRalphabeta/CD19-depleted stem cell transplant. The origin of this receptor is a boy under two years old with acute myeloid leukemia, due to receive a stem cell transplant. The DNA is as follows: TGTGCCAGCAGCCAATGGCAGGGAGGAACGGTCTACGAGCAGTACTTC. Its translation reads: CASSQWQGGTVYEQYF.